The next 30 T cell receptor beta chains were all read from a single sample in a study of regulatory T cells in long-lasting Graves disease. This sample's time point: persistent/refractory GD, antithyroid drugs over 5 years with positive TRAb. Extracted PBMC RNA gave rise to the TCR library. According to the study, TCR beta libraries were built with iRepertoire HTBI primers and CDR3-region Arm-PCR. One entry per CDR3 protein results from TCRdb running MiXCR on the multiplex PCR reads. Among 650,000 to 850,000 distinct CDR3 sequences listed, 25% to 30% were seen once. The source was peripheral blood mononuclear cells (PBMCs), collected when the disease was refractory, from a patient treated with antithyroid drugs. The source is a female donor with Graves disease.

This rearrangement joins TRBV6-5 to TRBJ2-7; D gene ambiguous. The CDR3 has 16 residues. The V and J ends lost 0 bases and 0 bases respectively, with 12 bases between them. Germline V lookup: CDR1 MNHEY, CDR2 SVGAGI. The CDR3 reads CASSYSILWSSYEQYF. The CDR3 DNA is TGTGCCAGCAGTTACTCGATTCTTTGGAGCTCCTACGAGCAGTACTTC.

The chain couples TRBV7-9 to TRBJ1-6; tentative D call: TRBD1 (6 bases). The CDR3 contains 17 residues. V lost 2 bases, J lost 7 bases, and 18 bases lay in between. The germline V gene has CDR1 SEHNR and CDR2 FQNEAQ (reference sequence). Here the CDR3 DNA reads TGTGCCAGCAGCTTAACGAGTGGAGGGGGTGGGAATTCACCCCTCCACTTT. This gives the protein CASSLTSGGGGNSPLHF.

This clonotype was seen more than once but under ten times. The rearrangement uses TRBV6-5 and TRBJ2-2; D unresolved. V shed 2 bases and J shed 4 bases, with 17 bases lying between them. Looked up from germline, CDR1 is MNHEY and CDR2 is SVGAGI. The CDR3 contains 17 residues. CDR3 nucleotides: TGTGCCAGCAGTTACGACGATCGGGTAGAGTCCACCGGGGAGCTGTTTTTT. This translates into CASSYDDRVESTGELFF.

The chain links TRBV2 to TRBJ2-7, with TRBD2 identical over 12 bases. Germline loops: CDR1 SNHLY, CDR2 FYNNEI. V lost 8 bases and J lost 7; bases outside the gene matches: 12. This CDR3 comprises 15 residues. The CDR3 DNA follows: TGTGCCAGCGGGAGGACTAGCGGGGCGAGGGGGGAGCAGTACTTC. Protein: CASGRTSGARGEQYF. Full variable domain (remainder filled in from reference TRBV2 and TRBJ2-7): EPEVTQTPSHQVTQMGQEVILRCVPISNHLYFYWYRQILGQKVEFLVSFYNNEISEKSEIFDDQFSVERPDGSNFTLKIRSTKLEDSAMYFCASGRTSGARGEQYFGPGTRLTVT.

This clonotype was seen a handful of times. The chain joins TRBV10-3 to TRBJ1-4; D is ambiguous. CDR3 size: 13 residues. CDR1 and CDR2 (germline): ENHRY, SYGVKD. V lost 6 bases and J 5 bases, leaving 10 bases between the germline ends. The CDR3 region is CAIRRTGNEKLFF. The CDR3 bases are TGTGCCATCAGAAGGACGGGAAATGAAAAACTGTTTTTT.

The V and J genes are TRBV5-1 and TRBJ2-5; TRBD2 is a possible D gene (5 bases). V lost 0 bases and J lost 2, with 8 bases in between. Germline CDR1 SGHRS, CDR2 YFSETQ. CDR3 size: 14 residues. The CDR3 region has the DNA TGCGCCAGCAGCTTGGGAGCGGAACAAGAGACCCAGTACTTC. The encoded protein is CASSLGAEQETQYF.

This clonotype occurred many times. For the CDR3, the DNA is TGTGCCAGCAGTGAGAGACTAGACTATCAGTACTTC. This encodes CASSERLDYQYF. The chain has TRBV2 and TRBJ2-4, with a possible D match to TRBD2 (6 bases). The germline V gene has CDR1 SNHLY and CDR2 FYNNEI. V lost 3 bases and J 12 bases, leaving 12 bases between the germline ends. CDR3 size: 12 residues.

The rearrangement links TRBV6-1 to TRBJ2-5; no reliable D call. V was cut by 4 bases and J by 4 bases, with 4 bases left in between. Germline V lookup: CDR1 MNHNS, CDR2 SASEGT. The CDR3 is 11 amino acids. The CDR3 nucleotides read TGTGCCAGCAGTGCAACAGAGACCCAGTACTTC. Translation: CASSATETQYF.

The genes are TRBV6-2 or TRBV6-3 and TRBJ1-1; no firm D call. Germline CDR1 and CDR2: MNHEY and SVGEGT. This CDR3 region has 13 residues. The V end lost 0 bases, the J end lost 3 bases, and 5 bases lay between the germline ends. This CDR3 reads CASSYSTDTEAFF. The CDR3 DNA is TGTGCCAGCAGTTACTCCACAGACACTGAAGCTTTCTTT.

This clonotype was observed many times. CDR3: CSARPWTGEETQYF. In nucleotides, the CDR3 is TGCAGTGCTAGACCCTGGACAGGGGAGGAGACCCAGTACTTC. V usage is TRBV20-1 and J usage is TRBJ2-5, with TRBD1 matching 9 bases. The trim removed 2 bases at V and 5 bases at J, leaving 6 bases unmatched. CDR3 length equals 14 residues. CDR1 and CDR2 from the germline V gene are DFQATT and SNEGSKA (reference sequence).

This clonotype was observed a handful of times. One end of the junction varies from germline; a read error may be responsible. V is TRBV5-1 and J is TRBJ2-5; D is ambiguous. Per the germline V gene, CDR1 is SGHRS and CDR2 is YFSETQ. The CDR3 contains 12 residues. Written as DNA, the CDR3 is TGTGCCAGCAGCTTAAAGCAAGAGACCCAGTACTTC. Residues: CASSLKQETQYF.

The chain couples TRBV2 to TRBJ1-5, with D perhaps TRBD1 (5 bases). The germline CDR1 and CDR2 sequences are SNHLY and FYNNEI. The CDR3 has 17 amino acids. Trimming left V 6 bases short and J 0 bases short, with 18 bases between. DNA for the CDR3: TGTGCCAGCAGCCTTGATGGGGCGGAATATAGCAATCAGCCCCAGCATTTT. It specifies CASSLDGAEYSNQPQHF.

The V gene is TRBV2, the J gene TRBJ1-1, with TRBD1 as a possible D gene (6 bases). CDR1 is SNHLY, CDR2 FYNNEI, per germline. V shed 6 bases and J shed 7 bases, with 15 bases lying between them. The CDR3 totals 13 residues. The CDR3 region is CASRTGQRIEAFF. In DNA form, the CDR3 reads TGTGCCAGCAGAACGGGACAAAGGATTGAAGCTTTCTTT.

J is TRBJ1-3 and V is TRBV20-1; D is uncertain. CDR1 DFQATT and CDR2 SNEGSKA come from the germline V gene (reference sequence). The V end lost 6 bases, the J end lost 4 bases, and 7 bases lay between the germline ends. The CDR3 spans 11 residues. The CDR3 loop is CSAPSGNTIYF. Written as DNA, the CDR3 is TGCAGTGCCCCCTCAGGAAACACCATATATTTT.

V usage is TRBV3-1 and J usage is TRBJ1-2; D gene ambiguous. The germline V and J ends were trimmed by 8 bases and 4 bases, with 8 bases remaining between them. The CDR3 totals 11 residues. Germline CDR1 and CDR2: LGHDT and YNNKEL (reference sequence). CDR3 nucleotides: TGTGCCAGCTCTCAGATCTATGGCTACACCTTC. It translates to CASSQIYGYTF. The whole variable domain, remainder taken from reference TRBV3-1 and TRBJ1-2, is DTAVSQTPKYLVTQMGNDKSIKCEQNLGHDTMYWYKQDSKKFLKIMFSYNNKELIINETVPNRFSPKSPDKAHLNLHINSLELGDSAVYFCASSQIYGYTFGSGTRLTVV.

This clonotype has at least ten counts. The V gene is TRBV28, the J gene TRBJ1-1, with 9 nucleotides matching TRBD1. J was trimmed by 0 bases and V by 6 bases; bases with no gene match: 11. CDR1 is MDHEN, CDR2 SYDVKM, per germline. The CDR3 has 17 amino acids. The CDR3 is CASSLPRQGVMNTEAFF. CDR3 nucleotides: TGTGCCAGCAGCCTGCCCCGACAGGGGGTCATGAACACTGAAGCTTTCTTT.

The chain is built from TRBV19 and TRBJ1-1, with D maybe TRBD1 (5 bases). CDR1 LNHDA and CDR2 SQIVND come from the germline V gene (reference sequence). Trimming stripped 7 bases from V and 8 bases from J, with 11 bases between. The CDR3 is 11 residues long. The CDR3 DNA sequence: TGTGCCAGTAACACCAGGGAGGAAGCTTTCTTT. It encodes CASNTREEAFF. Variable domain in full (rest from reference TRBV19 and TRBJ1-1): DGGITQSPKYLFRKEGQNVTLSCEQNLNHDAMYWYRQDPGQGLRLIYYSQIVNDFQKGDIAEGYSVSREKKESFPLTVTSAQKNPTAFYLCASNTREEAFFGQGTRLTVV.

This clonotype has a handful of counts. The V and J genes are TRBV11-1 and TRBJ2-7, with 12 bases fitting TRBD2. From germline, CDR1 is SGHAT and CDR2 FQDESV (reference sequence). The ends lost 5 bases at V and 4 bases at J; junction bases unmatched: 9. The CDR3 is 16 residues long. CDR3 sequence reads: CASSPKTSGSGYEQYF. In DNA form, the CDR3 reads TGTGCCAGCAGCCCAAAGACTAGCGGGAGCGGATACGAGCAGTACTTC.

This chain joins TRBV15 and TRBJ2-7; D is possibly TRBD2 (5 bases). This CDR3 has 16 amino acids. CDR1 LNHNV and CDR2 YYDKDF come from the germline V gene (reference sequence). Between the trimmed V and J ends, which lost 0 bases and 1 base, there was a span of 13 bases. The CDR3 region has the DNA TGTGCCACCAGCAGAGATATCGCTAGCAGTTCCTACGAGCAGTACTTC. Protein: CATSRDIASSSYEQYF.

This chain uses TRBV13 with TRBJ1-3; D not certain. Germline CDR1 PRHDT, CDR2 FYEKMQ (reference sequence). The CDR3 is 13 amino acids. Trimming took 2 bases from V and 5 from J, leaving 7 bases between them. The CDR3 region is CASSLRSRNTIYF. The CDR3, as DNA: TGTGCCAGCAGCTTAAGGAGTAGAAACACCATATATTTT.

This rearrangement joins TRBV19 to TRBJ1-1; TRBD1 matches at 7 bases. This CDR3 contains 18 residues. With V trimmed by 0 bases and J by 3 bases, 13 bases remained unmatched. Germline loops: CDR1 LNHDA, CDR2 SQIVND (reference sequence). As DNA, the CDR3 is TGTGCCAGTAGTATAGACCAGACAGGGAAGGCGTTGGACACTGAAGCTTTCTTT. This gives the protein CASSIDQTGKALDTEAFF.

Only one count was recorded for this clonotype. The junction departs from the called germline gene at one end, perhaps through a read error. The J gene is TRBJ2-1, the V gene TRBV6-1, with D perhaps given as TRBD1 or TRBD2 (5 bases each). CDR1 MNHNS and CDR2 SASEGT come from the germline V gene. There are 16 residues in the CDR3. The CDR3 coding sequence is TGTACCAGCACCCTACAGGACTTCCACTCCTACAATGAGCAGTTCTTC. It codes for CTSTLQDFHSYNEQFF.

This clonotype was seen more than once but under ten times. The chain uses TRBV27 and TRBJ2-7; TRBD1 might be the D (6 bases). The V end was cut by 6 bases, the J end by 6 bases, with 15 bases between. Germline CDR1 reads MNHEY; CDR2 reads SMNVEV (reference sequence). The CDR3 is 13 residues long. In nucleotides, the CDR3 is TGTGCCAGCAGCTCTTACAGGGCGGGCGAGCAGTACTTC. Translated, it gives CASSSYRAGEQYF.

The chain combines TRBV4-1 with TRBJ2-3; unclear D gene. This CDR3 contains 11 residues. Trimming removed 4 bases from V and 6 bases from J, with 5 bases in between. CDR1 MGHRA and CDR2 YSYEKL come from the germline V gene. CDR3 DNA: TGCGCCAGCAGCCGGTGGGATACGCAGTATTTT. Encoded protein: CASSRWDTQYF.

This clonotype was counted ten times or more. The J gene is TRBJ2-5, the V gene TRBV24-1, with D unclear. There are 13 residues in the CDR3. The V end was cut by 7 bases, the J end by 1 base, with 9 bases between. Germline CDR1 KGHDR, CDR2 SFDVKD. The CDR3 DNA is TGTGCCACCAGCCGATCAGGCCAAGAGACCCAGTACTTC. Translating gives CATSRSGQETQYF.

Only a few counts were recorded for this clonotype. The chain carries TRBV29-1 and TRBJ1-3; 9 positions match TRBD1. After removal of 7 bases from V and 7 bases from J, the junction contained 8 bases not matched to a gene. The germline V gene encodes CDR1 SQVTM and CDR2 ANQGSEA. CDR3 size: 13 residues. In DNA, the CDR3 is TGCAGCGCCGGGGGGGGGACAGGGAACACCATATATTTT. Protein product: CSAGGGTGNTIYF.

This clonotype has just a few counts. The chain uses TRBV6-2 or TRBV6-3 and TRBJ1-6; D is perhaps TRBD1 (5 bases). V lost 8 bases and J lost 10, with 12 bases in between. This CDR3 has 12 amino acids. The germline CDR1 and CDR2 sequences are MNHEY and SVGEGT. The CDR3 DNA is TGTGCCAGCCTTCGGGGGAACTCACCCCTCCACTTT. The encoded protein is CASLRGNSPLHF.

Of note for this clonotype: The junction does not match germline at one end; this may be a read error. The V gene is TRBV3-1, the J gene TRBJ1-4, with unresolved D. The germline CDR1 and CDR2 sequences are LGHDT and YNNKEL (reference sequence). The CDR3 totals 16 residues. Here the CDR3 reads CASSQDLVSANERLFF. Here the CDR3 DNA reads TGTGCCAGCAGCCAAGACCTAGTATCGGCTAATGAAAGACTGTTTTTT.

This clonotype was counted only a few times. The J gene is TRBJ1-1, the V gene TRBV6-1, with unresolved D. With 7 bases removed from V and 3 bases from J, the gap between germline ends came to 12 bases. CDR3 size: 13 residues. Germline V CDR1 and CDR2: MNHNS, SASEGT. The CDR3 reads CASTQLRDTEAFF. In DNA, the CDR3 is TGTGCCAGCACCCAGCTGAGAGACACTGAAGCTTTCTTT.

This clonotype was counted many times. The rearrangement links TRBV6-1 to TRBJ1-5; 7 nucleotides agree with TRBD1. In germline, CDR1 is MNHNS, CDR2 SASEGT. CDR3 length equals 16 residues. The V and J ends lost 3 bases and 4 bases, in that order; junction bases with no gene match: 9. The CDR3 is CASSDQGGLGNQPQHF. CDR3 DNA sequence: TGTGCCAGCAGTGATCAGGGGGGGCTGGGGAATCAGCCCCAGCATTTT.